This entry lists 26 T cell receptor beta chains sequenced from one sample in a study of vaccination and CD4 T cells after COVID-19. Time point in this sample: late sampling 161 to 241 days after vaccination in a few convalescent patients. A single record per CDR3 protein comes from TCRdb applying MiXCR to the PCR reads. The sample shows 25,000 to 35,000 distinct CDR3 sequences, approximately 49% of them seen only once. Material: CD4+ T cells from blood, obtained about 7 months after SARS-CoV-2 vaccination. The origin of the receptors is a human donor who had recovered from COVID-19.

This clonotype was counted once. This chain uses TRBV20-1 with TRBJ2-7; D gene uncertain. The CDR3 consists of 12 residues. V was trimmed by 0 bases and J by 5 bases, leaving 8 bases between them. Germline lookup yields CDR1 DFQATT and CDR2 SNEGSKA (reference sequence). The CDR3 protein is CSARDVDHEQYF. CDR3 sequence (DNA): TGCAGTGCTAGAGACGTGGACCACGAGCAGTACTTC.

CDR3 in amino acids: CSVEDGIGYTF. CDR3 DNA sequence: TGCAGCGTTGAAGACGGGATAGGCTACACCTTC. This chain uses TRBV29-1 with TRBJ1-2; no reliable D call. This CDR3 has 11 amino acids. The germline V gene has CDR1 SQVTM and CDR2 ANQGSEA. The V and J ends lost 0 bases and 8 bases respectively, with 7 bases between them.

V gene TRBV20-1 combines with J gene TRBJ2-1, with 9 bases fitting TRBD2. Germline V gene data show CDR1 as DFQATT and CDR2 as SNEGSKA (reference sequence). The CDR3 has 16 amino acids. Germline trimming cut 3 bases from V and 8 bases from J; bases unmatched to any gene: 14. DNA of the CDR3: TGCAGTGCTAGGCTACTTGGGCGGGAGGGCCCAGATGAGCAGTTCTTC. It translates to CSARLLGREGPDEQFF.

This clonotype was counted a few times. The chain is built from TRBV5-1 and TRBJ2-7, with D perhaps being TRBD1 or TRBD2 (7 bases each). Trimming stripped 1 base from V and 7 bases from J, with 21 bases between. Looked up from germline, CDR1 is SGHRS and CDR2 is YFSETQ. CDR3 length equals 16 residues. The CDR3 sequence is CASSLFQGGGPGEQYF. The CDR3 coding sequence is TGCGCCAGCAGCTTGTTCCAGGGAGGGGGCCCGGGGGAGCAGTACTTC.

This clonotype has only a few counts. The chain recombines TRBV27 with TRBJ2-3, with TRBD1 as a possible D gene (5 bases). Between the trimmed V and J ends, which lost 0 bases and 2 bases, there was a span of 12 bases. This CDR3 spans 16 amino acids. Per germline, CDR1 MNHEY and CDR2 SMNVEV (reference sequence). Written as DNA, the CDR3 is TGTGCCAGCAGTTTATCGGGGCAGATTATCACAGATACGCAGTATTTT. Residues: CASSLSGQIITDTQYF.

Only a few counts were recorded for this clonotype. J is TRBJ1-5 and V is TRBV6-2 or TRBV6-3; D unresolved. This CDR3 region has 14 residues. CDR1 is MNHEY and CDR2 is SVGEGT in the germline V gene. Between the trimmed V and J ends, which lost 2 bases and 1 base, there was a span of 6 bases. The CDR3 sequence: CASSYRESNQPQHF. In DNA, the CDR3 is TGTGCCAGCAGTTACAGGGAAAGCAATCAGCCCCAGCATTTT.

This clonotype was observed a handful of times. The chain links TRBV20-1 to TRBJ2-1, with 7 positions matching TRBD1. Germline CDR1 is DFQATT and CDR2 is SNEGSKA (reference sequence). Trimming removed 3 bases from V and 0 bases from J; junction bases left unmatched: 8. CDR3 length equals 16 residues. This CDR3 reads CSARLPGQNSYNEQFF. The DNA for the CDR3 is TGCAGTGCTAGGCTGCCGGGACAGAACTCCTACAATGAGCAGTTCTTC.

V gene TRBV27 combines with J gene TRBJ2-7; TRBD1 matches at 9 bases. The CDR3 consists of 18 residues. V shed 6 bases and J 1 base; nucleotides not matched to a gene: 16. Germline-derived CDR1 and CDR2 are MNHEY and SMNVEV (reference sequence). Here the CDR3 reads CASRVRTGVGGWSYEQYF. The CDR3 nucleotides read TGTGCCAGCAGGGTCCGGACAGGGGTAGGTGGGTGGTCCTACGAGCAGTACTTC.

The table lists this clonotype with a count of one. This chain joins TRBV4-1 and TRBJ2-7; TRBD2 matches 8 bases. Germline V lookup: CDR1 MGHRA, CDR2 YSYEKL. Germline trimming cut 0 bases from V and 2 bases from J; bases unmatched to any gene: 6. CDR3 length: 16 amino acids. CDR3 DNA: TGCGCCAGCAGCCAAGAGTCCCCGGGACTAGCCTACGAGCAGTACTTC. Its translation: CASSQESPGLAYEQYF.

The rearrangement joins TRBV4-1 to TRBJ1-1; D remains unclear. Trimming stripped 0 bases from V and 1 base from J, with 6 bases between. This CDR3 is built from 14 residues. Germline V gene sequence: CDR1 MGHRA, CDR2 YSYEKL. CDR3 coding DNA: TGCGCCAGCAGCCAAGAATCGGAGAACACTGAAGCTTTCTTT. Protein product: CASSQESENTEAFF.

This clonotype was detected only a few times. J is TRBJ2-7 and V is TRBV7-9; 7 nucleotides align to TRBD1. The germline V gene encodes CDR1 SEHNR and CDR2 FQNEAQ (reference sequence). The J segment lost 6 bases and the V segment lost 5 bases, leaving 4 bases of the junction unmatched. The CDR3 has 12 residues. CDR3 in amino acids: CASSPGTVEQYF. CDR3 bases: TGTGCCAGCAGCCCCGGGACAGTCGAGCAGTACTTC. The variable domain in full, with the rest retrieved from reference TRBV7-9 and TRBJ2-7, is DTGVSQNPRHKITKRGQNVTFRCDPISEHNRLYWYRQTLGQGPEFLTYFQNEAQLEKSRLLSDRFSAERPKGSFSTLEIQRTEQGDSAMYLCASSPGTVEQYFGPGTRLTVT.

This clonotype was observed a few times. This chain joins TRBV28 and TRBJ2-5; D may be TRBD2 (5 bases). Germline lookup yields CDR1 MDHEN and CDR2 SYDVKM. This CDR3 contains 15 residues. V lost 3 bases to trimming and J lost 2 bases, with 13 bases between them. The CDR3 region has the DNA TGTGCCAGCAGTTTTCGAGGGTCAAGACAAGAGACCCAGTACTTC. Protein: CASSFRGSRQETQYF.

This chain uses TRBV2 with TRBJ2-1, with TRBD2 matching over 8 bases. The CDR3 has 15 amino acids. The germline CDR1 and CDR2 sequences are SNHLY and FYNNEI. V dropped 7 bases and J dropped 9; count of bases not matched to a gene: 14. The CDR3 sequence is CASTQGWREAAEQFF. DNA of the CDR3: TGTGCCAGCACTCAGGGGTGGCGGGAGGCTGCTGAGCAGTTCTTC. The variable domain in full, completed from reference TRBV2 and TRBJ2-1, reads EPEVTQTPSHQVTQMGQEVILRCVPISNHLYFYWYRQILGQKVEFLVSFYNNEISEKSEIFDDQFSVERPDGSNFTLKIRSTKLEDSAMYFCASTQGWREAAEQFFGPGTRLTVL.

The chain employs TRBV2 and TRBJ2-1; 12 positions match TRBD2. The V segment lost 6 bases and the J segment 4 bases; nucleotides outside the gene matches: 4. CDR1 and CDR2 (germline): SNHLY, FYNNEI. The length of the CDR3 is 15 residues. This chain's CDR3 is CASSLAGGEYNEQFF. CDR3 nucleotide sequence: TGTGCCAGCAGCCTAGCGGGAGGGGAATACAATGAGCAGTTCTTC. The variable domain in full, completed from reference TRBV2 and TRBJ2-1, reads EPEVTQTPSHQVTQMGQEVILRCVPISNHLYFYWYRQILGQKVEFLVSFYNNEISEKSEIFDDQFSVERPDGSNFTLKIRSTKLEDSAMYFCASSLAGGEYNEQFFGPGTRLTVL.

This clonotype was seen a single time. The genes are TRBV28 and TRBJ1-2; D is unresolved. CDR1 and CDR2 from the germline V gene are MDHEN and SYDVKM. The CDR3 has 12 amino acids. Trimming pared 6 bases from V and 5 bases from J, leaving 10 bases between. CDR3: CASRQEPYGYTF. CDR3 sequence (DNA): TGTGCCAGCAGGCAGGAACCTTATGGCTACACCTTC.

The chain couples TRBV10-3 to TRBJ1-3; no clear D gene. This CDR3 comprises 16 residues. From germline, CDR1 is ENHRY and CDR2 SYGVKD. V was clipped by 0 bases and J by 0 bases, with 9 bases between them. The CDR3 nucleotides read TGTGCCATCAGTGAGTCTGGACTCCGCTCTGGAAACACCATATATTTT. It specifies CAISESGLRSGNTIYF.

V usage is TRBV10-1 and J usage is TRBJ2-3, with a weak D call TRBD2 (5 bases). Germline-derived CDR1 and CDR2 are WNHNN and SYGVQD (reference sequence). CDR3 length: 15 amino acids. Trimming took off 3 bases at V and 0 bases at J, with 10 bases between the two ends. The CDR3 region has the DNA TGCGCCAGCAGTGAAGTTCGGGGTAGCACAGATACGCAGTATTTT. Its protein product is CASSEVRGSTDTQYF.

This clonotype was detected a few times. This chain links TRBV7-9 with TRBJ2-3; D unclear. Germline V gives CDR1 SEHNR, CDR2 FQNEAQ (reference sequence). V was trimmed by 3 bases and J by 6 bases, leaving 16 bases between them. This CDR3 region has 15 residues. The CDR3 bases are TGTGCCAGCAGCTTCCTGGCACATCAACCCGATACGCAGTATTTT. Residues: CASSFLAHQPDTQYF.

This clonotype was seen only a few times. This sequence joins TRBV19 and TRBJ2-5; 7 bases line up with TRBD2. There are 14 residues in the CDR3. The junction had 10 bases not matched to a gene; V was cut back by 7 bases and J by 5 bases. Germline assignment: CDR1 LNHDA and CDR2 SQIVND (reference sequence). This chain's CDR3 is CASMSRGTMETQYF. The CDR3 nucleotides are TGTGCCAGTATGTCTCGAGGGACTATGGAGACCCAGTACTTC.

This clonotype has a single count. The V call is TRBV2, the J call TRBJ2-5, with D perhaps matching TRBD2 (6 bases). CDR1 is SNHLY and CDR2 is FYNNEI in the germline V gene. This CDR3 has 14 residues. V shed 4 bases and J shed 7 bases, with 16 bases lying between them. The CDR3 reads CASSALGTVPTQYF. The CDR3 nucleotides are TGTGCCAGCAGTGCCCTGGGGACTGTACCGACCCAGTACTTC. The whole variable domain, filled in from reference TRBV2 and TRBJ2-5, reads EPEVTQTPSHQVTQMGQEVILRCVPISNHLYFYWYRQILGQKVEFLVSFYNNEISEKSEIFDDQFSVERPDGSNFTLKIRSTKLEDSAMYFCASSALGTVPTQYFGPGTRLLVL.

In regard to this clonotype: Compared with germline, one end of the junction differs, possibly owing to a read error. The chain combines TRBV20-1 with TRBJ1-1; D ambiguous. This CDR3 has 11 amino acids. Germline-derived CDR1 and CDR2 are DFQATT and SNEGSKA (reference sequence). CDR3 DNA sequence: TGCAGTGCTACGGAGAACGCTGAAGCTTTCTTT. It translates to CSATENAEAFF.

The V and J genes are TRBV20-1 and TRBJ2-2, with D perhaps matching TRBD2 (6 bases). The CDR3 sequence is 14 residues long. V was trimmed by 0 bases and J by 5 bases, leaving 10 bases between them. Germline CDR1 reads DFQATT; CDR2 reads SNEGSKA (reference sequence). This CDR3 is CSARDNGGTGELFF. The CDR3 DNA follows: TGCAGTGCTAGAGATAATGGGGGGACCGGGGAGCTGTTTTTT.

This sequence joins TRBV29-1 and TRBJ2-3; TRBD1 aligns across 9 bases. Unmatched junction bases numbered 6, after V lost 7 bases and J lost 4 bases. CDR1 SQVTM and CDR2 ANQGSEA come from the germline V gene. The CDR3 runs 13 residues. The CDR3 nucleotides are TGCAGCGGCCGACAGGGGGAGGCAGATACGCAGTATTTT. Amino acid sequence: CSGRQGEADTQYF.

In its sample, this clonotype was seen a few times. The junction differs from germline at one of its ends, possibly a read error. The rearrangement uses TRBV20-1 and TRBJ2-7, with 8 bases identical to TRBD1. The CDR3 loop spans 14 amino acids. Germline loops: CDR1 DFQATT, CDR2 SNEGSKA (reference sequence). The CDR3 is CSARVRGQIYEQYF. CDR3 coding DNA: TGTAGTGCTAGAGTCAGGGGGCAAATCTACGAGCAGTACTTC.

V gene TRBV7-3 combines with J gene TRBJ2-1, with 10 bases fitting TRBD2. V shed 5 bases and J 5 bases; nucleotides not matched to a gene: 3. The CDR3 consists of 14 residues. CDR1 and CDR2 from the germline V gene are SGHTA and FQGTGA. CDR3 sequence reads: CASSASGSHNEQFF. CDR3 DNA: TGTGCCAGCAGCGCTAGCGGGAGCCACAATGAGCAGTTCTTC.

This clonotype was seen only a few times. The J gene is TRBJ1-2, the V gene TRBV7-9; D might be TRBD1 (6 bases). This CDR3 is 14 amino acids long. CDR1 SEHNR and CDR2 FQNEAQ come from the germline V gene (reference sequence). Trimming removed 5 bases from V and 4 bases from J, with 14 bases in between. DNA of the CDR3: TGTGCCAGCAGCGCAGGGGCGACCTTCTATGGCTACACCTTC. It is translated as CASSAGATFYGYTF. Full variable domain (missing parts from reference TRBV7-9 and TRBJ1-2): DTGVSQNPRHKITKRGQNVTFRCDPISEHNRLYWYRQTLGQGPEFLTYFQNEAQLEKSRLLSDRFSAERPKGSFSTLEIQRTEQGDSAMYLCASSAGATFYGYTFGSGTRLTVV.